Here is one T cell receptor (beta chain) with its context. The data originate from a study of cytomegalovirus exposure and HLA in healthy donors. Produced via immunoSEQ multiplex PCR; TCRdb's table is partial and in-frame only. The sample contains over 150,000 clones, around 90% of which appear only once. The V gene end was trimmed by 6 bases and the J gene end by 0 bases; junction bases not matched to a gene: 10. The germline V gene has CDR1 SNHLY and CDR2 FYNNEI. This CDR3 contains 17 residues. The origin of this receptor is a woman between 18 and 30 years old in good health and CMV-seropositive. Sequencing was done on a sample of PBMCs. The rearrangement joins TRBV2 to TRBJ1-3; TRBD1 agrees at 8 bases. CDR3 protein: CASSPLRGRSSGNTIYF. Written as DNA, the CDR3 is TGTGCCAGCAGCCCCCTCAGGGGGCGGTCCTCTGGAAACACCATATATTTT. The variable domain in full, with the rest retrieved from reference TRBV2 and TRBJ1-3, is EPEVTQTPSHQVTQMGQEVILRCVPISNHLYFYWYRQILGQKVEFLVSFYNNEISEKSEIFDDQFSVERPDGSNFTLKIRSTKLEDSAMYFCASSPLRGRSSGNTIYFGEGSWLTVV.